Sequencing of this T cell receptor beta chain was carried out in a study of neurological immune-mediated disorders. Study results and caveats: The highest TCR clonal expansion occurred in HTLV-1-associated myelopathy; multiple sclerosis fell below healthy controls. The repertoires of 18 of 34 multiple sclerosis patients were placed by phylogenetic grouping in a single related-CDR3 cluster, which may be a signature.

There are many counts of this clonotype. Antigen: not known. The team produced cDNA through 5'RACE using 10-nucleotide random UMIs. One entry per CDR3 protein results from TCRdb running MiXCR on the 5' RACE reads. Of more than 45,000 distinct CDR3 sequences listed, roughly 3.5% are singletons. Sample: PBMCs. This clonotype originated in a man in his thirties or forties with multiple sclerosis.

The chain's CDR3 is CASSIRITDTQYF. In nucleotides, the CDR3 is TGTGCCAGCAGTATCCGTATCACAGATACGCAGTATTTT. The chain uses TRBV6-5 and TRBJ2-3; unclear D gene. This CDR3 is 13 amino acids long. The V end was cut by 5 bases, the J end by 2 bases, with 8 bases between. Per the germline V gene, CDR1 is MNHEY and CDR2 is SVGAGI.